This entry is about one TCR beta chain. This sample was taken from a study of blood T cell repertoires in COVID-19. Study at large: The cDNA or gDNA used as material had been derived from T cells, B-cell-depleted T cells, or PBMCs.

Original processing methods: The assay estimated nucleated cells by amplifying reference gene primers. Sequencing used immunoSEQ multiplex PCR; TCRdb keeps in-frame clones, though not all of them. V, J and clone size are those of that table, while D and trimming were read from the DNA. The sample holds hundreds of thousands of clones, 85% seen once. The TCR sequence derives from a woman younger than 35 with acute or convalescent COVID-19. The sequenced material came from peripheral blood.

CDR3 in DNA: TGTGCCAGCAGCTCTAGCGTGAGCTCCTACGAGCAGTACTTC. It specifies CASSSSVSSYEQYF. The chain employs TRBV2 and TRBJ2-7; weak D call: TRBD2 (6 bases). V was shortened by 6 bases and J by 0 bases, with 12 bases between the two germline ends. Germline V CDR1 and CDR2: SNHLY, FYNNEI. The CDR3 has 14 amino acids.